This TCR beta chain originates from a study of control samples from healthy donors and cancer patients. This clone has just one count. Assay used: immunoSEQ multiplex PCR; TCRdb lists only in-frame clones, some missing. The sample holds 53,000 or so clones, roughly 87% seen once. Germline CDR1 and CDR2: MRHNA and SNTAGT. The CDR3 runs to 16 residues. Trimming removed 0 bases at V and 4 bases at J, with 13 bases between. The source material was PBMCs. The sequence was obtained from a man aged 60 to 75 with head and neck cancer. V gene TRBV6-4 combines with J gene TRBJ2-1, with D perhaps being TRBD1 or TRBD2 (5 bases each). For the CDR3, the DNA is TGTGCCAGCAGTGACTCGAAAGGGACCCCATACAATGAGCAGTTCTTC. Its protein product is CASSDSKGTPYNEQFF.